Sequencing of this T cell receptor beta chain was carried out in a study of early T cells in non-severe SARS-CoV-2 infection. This clonotype was observed many times. TCRdb re-called the 5' RACE reads through MiXCR, storing one row per CDR3 protein. The repertoire holds 60,000 to 75,000 distinct CDR3 sequences, with roughly 10% as singletons. CDR3 length: 16 residues. V trimming: 6 bases; J trimming: 0 bases; junction bases outside the gene matches: 8. Germline V gene lookup returns CDR1 MDHEN and CDR2 SYDVKM. The origin of this receptor is an adult who was a healthcare worker with PCR-confirmed SARS-CoV-2 infection or an uninfected control (not recorded which). This chain uses TRBV28 with TRBJ2-3; 8 nucleotides match TRBD1. The sequences come from whole blood, collected at baseline. CDR3 loop: CASSLPGQGSTDTQYF. The CDR3 nucleotides are TGTGCCAGCAGCCTGCCTGGACAGGGAAGCACAGATACGCAGTATTTT.